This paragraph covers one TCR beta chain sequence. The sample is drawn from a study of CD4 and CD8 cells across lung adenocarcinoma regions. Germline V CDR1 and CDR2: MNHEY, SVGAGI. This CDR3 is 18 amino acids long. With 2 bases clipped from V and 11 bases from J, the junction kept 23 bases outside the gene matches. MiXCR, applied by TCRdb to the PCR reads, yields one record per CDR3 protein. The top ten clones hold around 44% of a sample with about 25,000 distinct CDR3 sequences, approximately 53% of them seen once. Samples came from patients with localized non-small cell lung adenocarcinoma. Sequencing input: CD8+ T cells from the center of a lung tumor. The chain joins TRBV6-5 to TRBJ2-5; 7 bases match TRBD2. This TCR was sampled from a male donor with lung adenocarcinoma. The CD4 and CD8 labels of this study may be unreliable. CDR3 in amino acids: CASSYPGLGGGSTDTQYF. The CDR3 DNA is TGTGCCAGCAGTTACCCGGGGCTCGGGGGAGGGAGCACAGATACGCAGTACTTC.